A selection of T cell receptor beta chains follows, all from one sample in a study of sequential checkpoint blockade in melanoma. Clones were read by immunoSEQ multiplex PCR, and TCRdb kept only the in-frame ones, dropping some. The sample consists of some 150 clones, roughly 21% of them appearing once. This material consisted of tumor tissue (inferred from file names), taken from a patient given nivolumab and ipilimumab in sequence. All receptors come from a human donor with melanoma. The CDR3 runs from the conserved cysteine through the conserved F or W. D genes are given only for firm matches. Clone size is stated in some rows and not others, as once, few, many or a class when expanded.

>few|14|TRBJ2-7|TRBV9|NA
CASSGAPGSYEQYF
TGTGCCAGCAGCGGGGCTCCCGGCTCCTACGAGCAGTACTTC
>few|16|TRBJ1-4|TRBV18|NA
CASSTGRITTNEKLFF
TGTGCCAGCTCGACAGGACGGATTACAACTAATGAAAAACTGTTTTTT
>NA|14|TRBJ1-2|TRBV28|NA
CASSPDGRRTGYTF
TGTGCCAGCAGTCCAGACGGACGGCGAACCGGCTACACCTTC
>NA|17|TRBJ2-1|TRBV6-8|NA
CASSDSTIASSYNEQFF
TGTGCCAGCAGTGACTCGACCATAGCTAGCTCCTACAATGAGCAGTTCTTC
>large|14|TRBJ2-2|TRBV11-3|NA
CASSSGVDTGELFF
TGTGCCAGCAGTTCAGGGGTTGACACCGGGGAGCTGTTTTTT
>large|14|TRBJ2-2|TRBV11-3|TRBD1
CASTRGGYTGELFF
TGTGCCAGCACTCGAGGGGGCTACACCGGGGAGCTGTTTTTT
>hyperexpanded|15|TRBJ2-7|TRBV11-3|TRBD1
CASSFYRGRADEQYF
TGTGCCAGCAGCTTTTACAGGGGGCGCGCGGACGAGCAGTACTTC
>large|14|TRBJ2-2|TRBV11-3|NA
CASSGGRETGELFF
TGTGCCAGCAGCGGGGGACGGGAGACCGGGGAGCTGTTTTTT
>few|15|TRBJ2-4|TRBV28|NA
CASSNYPLAKNIQYF
TGTGCCAGCAGTAACTATCCATTAGCCAAAAACATTCAGTACTTC
>few|13|TRBJ1-2|TRBV6-8|NA
CASSYGGAYGYTF
TGTGCCAGCAGTTACGGGGGCGCCTATGGCTACACCTTC
>medium-sized|16|TRBJ2-4|TRBV9|NA
CASSLVGGLAKNIQYF
TGTGCCAGCAGCCTCGTAGGAGGGTTGGCCAAAAACATTCAGTACTTC
>large|15|TRBJ2-1|TRBV6-8|TRBD2
CASAIGLEANNEQFF
TGTGCCAGCGCGATCGGACTAGAAGCCAACAATGAGCAGTTCTTC
>few|16|TRBJ2-1|TRBV9|TRBD2
CASTPPELAGDKEQFF
TGTGCCAGCACTCCCCCTGAGCTAGCGGGGGATAAGGAGCAGTTCTTC